This TCR beta chain was identified in a study of Graves' ophthalmopathy and Graves' hyperthyroidism. Broader study findings: Ophthalmopathy progression was predicted with approximately 68% sensitivity and approximately 72% specificity. Stable hyperthyroidism and ophthalmopathy were told apart by a 13-signature model, which achieved less than 90% sensitivity and more than 75% specificity. Among thyroid clonotypes expanded above 0.001 frequency, most also appeared in blood.

In this sample, this clonotype turned up a few times. Antigen: not known. RNA transcripts were the source from which TCR beta CDR3 regions were amplified. An opening RT-PCR round employed HTBI primers and preceded a second-round multiplex PCR. TCRdb analysed the multiplex PCR reads with MiXCR anew, one entry per CDR3 protein. The sample records over a million distinct CDR3 sequences, 35% to 40% being singletons. Germline values: CDR1 DFQATT, CDR2 SNEGSKA (reference sequence). The trim removed 5 bases at V and 4 bases at J, leaving 8 bases unmatched. The CDR3 spans 15 residues. The chain combines TRBV20-1 with TRBJ2-2, with 9 nucleotides matching TRBD2. The sample taken for sequencing was peripheral blood or thyroid tissue (not recorded which). The sequence was obtained from an adult man with Graves' hyperthyroidism. Written as DNA, the CDR3 is TGCAGTGCTGGAATAGCGGGAGAAGGCACCGGGGAGCTGTTTTTT. Its translation is CSAGIAGEGTGELFF.